This TCR beta chain was observed in a study of cytomegalovirus exposure and HLA in healthy donors. This CDR3 spans 16 amino acids. V gave up 0 bases and J gave up 5 bases; unmatched junction bases: 4. Looked up from germline, CDR1 is LGHNA and CDR2 is YSLEER. It was healthy bone marrow donors who served as donors. PCR primers comprised 60 Vbeta and 13 Jbeta primers. Sequencing was performed with immunoSEQ multiplex PCR; in TCRdb, only in-frame clones are kept and a portion is missing. The sample holds approximately 100,000 clones, approximately 66% seen once. The sequence derives from a man aged 25 to 40 in good health and CMV-seronegative. This sequence joins TRBV4-3 and TRBJ2-1, with 10 bases identical to TRBD2. The sample taken for sequencing was PBMCs. The CDR3 spells CASSQDSLAGDNEQFF. The CDR3 DNA reads TGCGCCAGCAGCCAAGACTCGCTAGCGGGGGACAATGAGCAGTTCTTC.